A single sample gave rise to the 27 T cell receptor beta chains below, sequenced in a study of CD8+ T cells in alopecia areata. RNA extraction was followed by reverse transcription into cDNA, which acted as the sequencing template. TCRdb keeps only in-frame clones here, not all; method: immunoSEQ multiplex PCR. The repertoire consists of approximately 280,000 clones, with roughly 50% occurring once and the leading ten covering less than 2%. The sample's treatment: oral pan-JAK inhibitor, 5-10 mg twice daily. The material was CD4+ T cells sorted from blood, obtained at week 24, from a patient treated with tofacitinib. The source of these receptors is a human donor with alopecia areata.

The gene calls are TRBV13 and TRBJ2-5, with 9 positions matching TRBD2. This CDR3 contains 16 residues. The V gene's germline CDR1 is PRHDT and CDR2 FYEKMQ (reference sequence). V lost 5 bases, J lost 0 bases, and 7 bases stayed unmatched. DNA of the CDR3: TGTGCCAGCAGCCCCACCGAGCGGGGGGACCAAGAGACCCAGTACTTC. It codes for CASSPTERGDQETQYF.

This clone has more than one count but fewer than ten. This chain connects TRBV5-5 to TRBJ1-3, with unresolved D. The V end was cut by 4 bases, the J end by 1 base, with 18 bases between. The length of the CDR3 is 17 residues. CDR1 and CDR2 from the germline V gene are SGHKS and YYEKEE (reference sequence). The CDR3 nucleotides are TGTGCCAGCAGCCTAGGACGGGGTGAGGGATCTGGAAACACCATATATTTT. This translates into CASSLGRGEGSGNTIYF.

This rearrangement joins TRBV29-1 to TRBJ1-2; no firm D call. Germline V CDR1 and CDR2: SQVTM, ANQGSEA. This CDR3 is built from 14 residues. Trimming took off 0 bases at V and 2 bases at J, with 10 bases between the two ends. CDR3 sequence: CSVEDHGQNYGYTF. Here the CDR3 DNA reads TGCAGCGTTGAAGATCACGGCCAAAACTATGGCTACACCTTC.

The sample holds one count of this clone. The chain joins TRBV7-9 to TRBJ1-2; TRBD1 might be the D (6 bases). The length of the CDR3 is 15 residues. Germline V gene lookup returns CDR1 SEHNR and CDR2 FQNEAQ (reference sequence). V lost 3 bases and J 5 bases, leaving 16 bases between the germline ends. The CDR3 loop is CASSLGVRGKYGYTF. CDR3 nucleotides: TGTGCCAGCAGCTTGGGAGTCAGGGGAAAGTATGGCTACACCTTC.

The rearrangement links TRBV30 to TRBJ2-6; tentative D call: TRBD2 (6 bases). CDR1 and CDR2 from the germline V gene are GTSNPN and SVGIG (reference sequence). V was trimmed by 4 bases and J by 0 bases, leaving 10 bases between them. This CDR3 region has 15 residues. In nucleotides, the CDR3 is TGTGCCTGGATCACGGGAGTCTCTGGGGCCAACGTCCTGACTTTC. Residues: CAWITGVSGANVLTF.

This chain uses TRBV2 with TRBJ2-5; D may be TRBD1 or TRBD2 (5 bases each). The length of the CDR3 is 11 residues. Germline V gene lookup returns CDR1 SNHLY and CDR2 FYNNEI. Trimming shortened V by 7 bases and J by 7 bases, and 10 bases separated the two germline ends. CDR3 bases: TGTGCCAGCACTGAGGGGCGGACCCAGTACTTC. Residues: CASTEGRTQYF.

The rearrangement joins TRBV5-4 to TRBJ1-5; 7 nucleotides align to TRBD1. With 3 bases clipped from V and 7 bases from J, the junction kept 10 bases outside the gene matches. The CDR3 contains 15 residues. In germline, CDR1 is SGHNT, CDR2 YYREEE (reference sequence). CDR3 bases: TGTGCCAGCAGCTCCGGGACAGCGAGCGACCAGCCCCAGCATTTT. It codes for CASSSGTASDQPQHF.

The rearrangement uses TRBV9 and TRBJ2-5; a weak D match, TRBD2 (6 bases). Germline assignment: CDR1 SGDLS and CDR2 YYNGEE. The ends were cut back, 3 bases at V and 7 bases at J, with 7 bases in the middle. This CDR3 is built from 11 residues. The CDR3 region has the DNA TGTGCCAGCAGCGGAGCGGGGACCCAGTACTTC. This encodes CASSGAGTQYF. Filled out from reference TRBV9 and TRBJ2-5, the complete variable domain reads DSGVTQTPKHLITATGQRVTLRCSPRSGDLSVYWYQQSLDQGLQFLIQYYNGEERAKGNILERFSAQQFPDLHSELNLSSLELGDSALYFCASSGAGTQYFGPGTRLLVL.

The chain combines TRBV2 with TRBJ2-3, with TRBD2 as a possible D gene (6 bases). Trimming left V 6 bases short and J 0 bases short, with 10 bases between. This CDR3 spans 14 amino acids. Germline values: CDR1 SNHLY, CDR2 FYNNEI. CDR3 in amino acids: CASSRGTSTDTQYF. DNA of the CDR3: TGTGCCAGCAGCCGCGGGACTAGCACAGATACGCAGTATTTT.

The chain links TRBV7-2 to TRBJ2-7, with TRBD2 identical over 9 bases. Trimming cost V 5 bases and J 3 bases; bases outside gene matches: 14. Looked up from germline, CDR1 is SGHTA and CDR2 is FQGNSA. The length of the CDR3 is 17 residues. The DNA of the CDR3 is TGTGCCAGCAGCGCCCCGGGGCGGGGGGGATCCCGCTACGAGCAGTACTTC. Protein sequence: CASSAPGRGGSRYEQYF. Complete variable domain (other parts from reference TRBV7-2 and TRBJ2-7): GAGVSQSPSNKVTEKGKDVELRCDPISGHTALYWYRQSLGQGLEFLIYFQGNSAPDKSGLPSDRFSAERTGGSVSTLTIQRTQQEDSAVYLCASSAPGRGGSRYEQYFGPGTRLTVT.

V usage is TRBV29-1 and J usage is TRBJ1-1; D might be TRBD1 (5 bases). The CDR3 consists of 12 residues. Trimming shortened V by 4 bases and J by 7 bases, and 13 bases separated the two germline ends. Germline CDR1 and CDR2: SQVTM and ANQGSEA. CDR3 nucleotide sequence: TGCAGCGTTGTCCCCCGGGGGGTTGAAGCTTTCTTT. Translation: CSVVPRGVEAFF.

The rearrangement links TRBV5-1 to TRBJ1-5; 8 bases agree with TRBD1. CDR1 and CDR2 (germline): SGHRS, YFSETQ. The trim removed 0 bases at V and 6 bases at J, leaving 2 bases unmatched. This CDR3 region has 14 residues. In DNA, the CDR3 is TGCGCCAGCAGCTTGGACAGGGGGGGTCAGCCCCAGCATTTT. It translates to CASSLDRGGQPQHF.

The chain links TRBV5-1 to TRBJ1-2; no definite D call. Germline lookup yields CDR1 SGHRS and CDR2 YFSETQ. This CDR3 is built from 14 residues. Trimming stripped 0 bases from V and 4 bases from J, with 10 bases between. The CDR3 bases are TGCGCCAGCAGCTTGGTAGACGGCGCCTATGGCTACACCTTC. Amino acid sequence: CASSLVDGAYGYTF.

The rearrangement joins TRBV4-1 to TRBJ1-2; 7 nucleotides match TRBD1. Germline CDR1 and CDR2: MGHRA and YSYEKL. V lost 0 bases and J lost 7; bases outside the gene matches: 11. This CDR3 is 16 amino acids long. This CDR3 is CASSQDPGIQGIGYTF. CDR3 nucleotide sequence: TGCGCCAGCAGCCAAGATCCCGGGATACAGGGGATTGGCTACACCTTC.

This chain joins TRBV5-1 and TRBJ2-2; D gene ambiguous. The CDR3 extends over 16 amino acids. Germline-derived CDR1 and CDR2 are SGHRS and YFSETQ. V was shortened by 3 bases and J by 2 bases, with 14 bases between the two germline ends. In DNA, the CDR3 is TGCGCCAGCAGCTCAAGTGTTCCTTACAACACCGGGGAGCTGTTTTTT. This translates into CASSSSVPYNTGELFF.

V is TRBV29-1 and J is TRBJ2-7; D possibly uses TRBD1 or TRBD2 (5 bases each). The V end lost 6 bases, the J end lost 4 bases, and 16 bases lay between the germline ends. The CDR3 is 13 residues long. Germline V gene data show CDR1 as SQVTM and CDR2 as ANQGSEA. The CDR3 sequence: CSVNTGLTYEQYF. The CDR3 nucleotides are TGCAGCGTCAATACGGGGCTTACTTACGAGCAGTACTTC.

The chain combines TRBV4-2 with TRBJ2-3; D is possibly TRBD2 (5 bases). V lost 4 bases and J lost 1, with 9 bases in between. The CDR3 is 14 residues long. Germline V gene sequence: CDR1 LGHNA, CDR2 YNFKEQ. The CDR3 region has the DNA TGTGCCAGCAGCCTCGGACTTGGCACAGATACGCAGTATTTT. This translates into CASSLGLGTDTQYF.

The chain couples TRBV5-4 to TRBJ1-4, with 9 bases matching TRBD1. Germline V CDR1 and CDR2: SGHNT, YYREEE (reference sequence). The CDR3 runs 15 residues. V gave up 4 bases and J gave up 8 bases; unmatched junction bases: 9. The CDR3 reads CASSDTGQGYEKLFF. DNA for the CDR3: TGTGCCAGCAGCGATACCGGACAGGGGTACGAAAAACTGTTTTTT.

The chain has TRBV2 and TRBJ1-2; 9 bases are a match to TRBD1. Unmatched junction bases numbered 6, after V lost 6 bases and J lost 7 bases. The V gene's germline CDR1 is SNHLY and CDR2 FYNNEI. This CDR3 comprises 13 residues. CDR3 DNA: TGTGCCAGCAGCGACACGGGACAGGGTGGCTACACCTTC. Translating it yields CASSDTGQGGYTF.

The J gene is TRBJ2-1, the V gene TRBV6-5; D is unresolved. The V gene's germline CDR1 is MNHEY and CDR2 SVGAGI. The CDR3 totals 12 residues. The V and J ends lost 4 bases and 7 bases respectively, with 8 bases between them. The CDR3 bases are TGTGCCAGCAGTTCCGTATGGAATGAGCAGTTCTTC. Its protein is CASSSVWNEQFF.

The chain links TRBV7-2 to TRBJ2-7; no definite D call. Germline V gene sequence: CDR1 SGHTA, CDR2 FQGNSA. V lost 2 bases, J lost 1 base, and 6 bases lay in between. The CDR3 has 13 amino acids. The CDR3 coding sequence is TGTGCCAGCAGCTTACTCGGATCCTACGAGCAGTACTTC. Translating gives CASSLLGSYEQYF. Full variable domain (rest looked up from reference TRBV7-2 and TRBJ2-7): GAGVSQSPSNKVTEKGKDVELRCDPISGHTALYWYRQSLGQGLEFLIYFQGNSAPDKSGLPSDRFSAERTGGSVSTLTIQRTQQEDSAVYLCASSLLGSYEQYFGPGTRLTVT.

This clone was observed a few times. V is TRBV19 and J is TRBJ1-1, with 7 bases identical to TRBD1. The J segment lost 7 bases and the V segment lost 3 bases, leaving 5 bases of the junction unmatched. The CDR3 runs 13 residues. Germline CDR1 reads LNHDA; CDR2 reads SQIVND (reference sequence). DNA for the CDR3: TGTGCCAGTAGTATTGAATACAGGGGTGAAGCTTTCTTT. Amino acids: CASSIEYRGEAFF.

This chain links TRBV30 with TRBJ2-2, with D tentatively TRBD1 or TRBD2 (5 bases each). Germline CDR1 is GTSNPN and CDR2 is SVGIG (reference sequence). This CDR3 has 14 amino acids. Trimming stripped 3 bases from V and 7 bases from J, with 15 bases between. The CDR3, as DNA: TGTGCCTGGAGCCCCGGGACCCTAGGCGGGGAGCTGTTTTTT. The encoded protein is CAWSPGTLGGELFF.

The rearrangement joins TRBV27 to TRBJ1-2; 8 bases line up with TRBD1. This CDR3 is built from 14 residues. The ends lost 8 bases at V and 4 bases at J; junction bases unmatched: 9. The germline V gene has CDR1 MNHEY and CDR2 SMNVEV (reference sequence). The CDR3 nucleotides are TGTGCCAGCGGAGGGACAGGACGGATCTATGGCTACACCTTC. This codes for CASGGTGRIYGYTF.

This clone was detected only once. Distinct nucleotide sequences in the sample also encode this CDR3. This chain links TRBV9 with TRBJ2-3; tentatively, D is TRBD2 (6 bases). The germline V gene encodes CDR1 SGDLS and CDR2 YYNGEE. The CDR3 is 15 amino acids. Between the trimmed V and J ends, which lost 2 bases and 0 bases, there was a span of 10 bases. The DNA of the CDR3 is TGTGCCAGCAGCGTCGACGGGACTAGCACAGATACGCAGTATTTT. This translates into CASSVDGTSTDTQYF.

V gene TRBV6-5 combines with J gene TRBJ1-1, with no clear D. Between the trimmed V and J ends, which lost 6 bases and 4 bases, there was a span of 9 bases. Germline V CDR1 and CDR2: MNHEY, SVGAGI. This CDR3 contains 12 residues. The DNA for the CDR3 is TGTGCCAGCAGCCGGGAAGGCACTGAAGCTTTCTTT. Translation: CASSREGTEAFF.

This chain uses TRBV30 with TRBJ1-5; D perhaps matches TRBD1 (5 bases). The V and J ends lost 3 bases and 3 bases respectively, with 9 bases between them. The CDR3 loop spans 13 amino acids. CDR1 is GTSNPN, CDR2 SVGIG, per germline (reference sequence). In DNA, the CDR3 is TGTGCCTGGAGGGGGCATTTCAATCAGCCCCAGCATTTT. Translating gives CAWRGHFNQPQHF.